These 17 T cell receptor beta chains came from one sample sequenced in a study of cytomegalovirus exposure and HLA in healthy donors. PCR involved 60 Vbeta and 13 Jbeta primers. Measured with immunoSEQ multiplex PCR; TCRdb has only the in-frame clones, and not every one. The table shows some 120,000 clones, with around 82% occurring only once. Material for sequencing was PBMCs. The receptor source for this set is a man aged 25-40 years in good health and CMV-seropositive.

This sequence joins TRBV27 and TRBJ1-1; maybe TRBD1 (6 bases). V lost 4 bases and J 2 bases, leaving 11 bases between the germline ends. The CDR3 totals 14 residues. CDR1 is MNHEY, CDR2 SMNVEV, per germline (reference sequence). The DNA of the CDR3 is TGTGCCAGCAGTTACGGACAGTTCAACACTGAAGCTTTCTTT. As protein: CASSYGQFNTEAFF.

The chain combines TRBV4-2 with TRBJ2-1, with D maybe TRBD2 (6 bases). Trimming took off 0 bases at V and 8 bases at J, with 14 bases between the two ends. The germline V gene has CDR1 LGHNA and CDR2 YNFKEQ. This CDR3 is 15 amino acids long. The CDR3 coding sequence is TGTGCCAGCAGCCAAGAGACGTGGGGGGTTGATGAGCAGTTCTTC. This sequence encodes CASSQETWGVDEQFF.

The chain uses TRBV10-3 and TRBJ1-1; D not resolved. This CDR3 spans 13 amino acids. Germline V gene sequence: CDR1 ENHRY, CDR2 SYGVKD. The V end lost 4 bases, the J end lost 1 base, and 7 bases lay between the germline ends. Here the CDR3 DNA reads TGTGCCATCAGTGTTAGCCCGAACACTGAAGCTTTCTTT. Translation: CAISVSPNTEAFF.

The sample holds a few counts of this clone. This sequence joins TRBV7-2 and TRBJ2-3, with 15 bases that match TRBD2. J was trimmed by 6 bases and V by 1 base; bases with no gene match: 11. The CDR3 contains 19 residues. Germline V gives CDR1 SGHTA, CDR2 FQGNSA. CDR3 sequence (DNA): TGTGCCAGCAGCTTAGAAGTCTCCGGACTAGCGGGAGGGTGGGATACGCAGTATTTT. Translating gives CASSLEVSGLAGGWDTQYF.

The chain links TRBV18 to TRBJ1-1; D gene ambiguous. From germline, CDR1 is KGHSH and CDR2 LQKENI. Trimming shortened V by 4 bases and J by 1 base, and 4 bases separated the two germline ends. The CDR3 loop spans 12 amino acids. Here the CDR3 reads CASSHGNTEAFF. Here the CDR3 DNA reads TGTGCCAGCTCACACGGGAACACTGAAGCTTTCTTT.

The DNA of the CDR3 is TGTGCCAGCACCACCGTAGCGGGAGTGGGAGAGACCCAGTACTTC. Its translation is CASTTVAGVGETQYF. This chain uses TRBV18 with TRBJ2-5; 9 bases align to TRBD2. V trimming: 8 bases; J trimming: 4 bases; junction bases outside the gene matches: 11. Germline CDR1 reads KGHSH; CDR2 reads LQKENI. The CDR3 runs to 15 residues. Drawing the rest from reference TRBV18 and TRBJ2-5, the complete variable domain is NAGVMQNPRHLVRRRGQEARLRCSPMKGHSHVYWYRQLPEEGLKFMVYLQKENIIDESGMPKERFSAEFPKEGPSILRIQQVVRGDSAAYFCASTTVAGVGETQYFGPGTRLLVL.

This chain links TRBV28 with TRBJ2-7, with TRBD1 matching over 9 bases. Germline V gives CDR1 MDHEN, CDR2 SYDVKM. This CDR3 has 15 amino acids. J lost 3 bases, V lost 6 bases, and 9 bases had no gene match. CDR3 DNA: TGTGCCAGCAGACTTACAGGGGGCCCTCGCTACGAGCAGTACTTC. Amino acid sequence: CASRLTGGPRYEQYF.

A word on this clone: The sample carries other DNA sequences with the same CDR3. The CDR3 loop reads CASSYSSSGSYEQYF. The CDR3 DNA follows: TGTGCCAGCAGTTACTCGTCTAGCGGGAGCTACGAGCAGTACTTC. This rearrangement joins TRBV6-5 to TRBJ2-7; 10 bases fit TRBD2. The CDR3 is 15 residues long. V dropped 0 bases and J dropped 3; count of bases not matched to a gene: 2. Germline V gene lookup returns CDR1 MNHEY and CDR2 SVGAGI.

The J gene is TRBJ1-1, the V gene TRBV6-1; TRBD1 might be the D (5 bases). The V and J ends lost 6 bases and 1 base respectively, with 9 bases between them. This CDR3 has 13 amino acids. Germline CDR1 MNHNS, CDR2 SASEGT. CDR3 nucleotides: TGTGCCAGCAGATATCAGGGGAACACTGAAGCTTTCTTT. It translates to CASRYQGNTEAFF.

The chain uses TRBV7-8 and TRBJ1-2; possible D gene TRBD1, 5 bases. The V end was cut by 7 bases, the J end by 1 base, with 19 bases between. From germline, CDR1 is SGHVS and CDR2 FQNEAQ. The CDR3 loop spans 16 amino acids. The CDR3 protein is CASTSTAGDVNYGYTF. DNA of the CDR3: TGTGCCAGCACCTCAACTGCGGGGGACGTTAACTATGGCTACACCTTC.

The chain links TRBV7-3 to TRBJ2-2, with 7 bases identical to TRBD2. CDR3 length equals 17 residues. V lost 5 bases, J lost 2 bases, and 11 bases stayed unmatched. From germline, CDR1 is SGHTA and CDR2 FQGTGA. CDR3 sequence (DNA): TGTGCCAGCAGCCTCCGGGGCGGGAGCCTCAACACCGGGGAGCTGTTTTTT. It translates to CASSLRGGSLNTGELFF.

This chain joins TRBV9 and TRBJ1-4; a weak D match, TRBD1 (6 bases). Germline V CDR1 and CDR2: SGDLS, YYNGEE. The CDR3 spans 15 residues. V was cut by 3 bases and J by 5 bases, with 14 bases left in between. The CDR3 DNA reads TGTGCCAGCAGCGCGAGTGGGGACAAAAATGAAAAACTGTTTTTT. Translation: CASSASGDKNEKLFF.

This clone showed up just a few times. This chain uses TRBV7-9 with TRBJ1-3; tentative D call: TRBD1 (6 bases). Trimming took 3 bases from V and 1 from J, leaving 13 bases between them. Germline V gives CDR1 SEHNR, CDR2 FQNEAQ (reference sequence). CDR3 length equals 16 residues. The CDR3 nucleotides are TGTGCCAGCAGCTTTAAATCGAGGGGGTCTGGAAACACCATATATTTT. Translated: CASSFKSRGSGNTIYF. The full variable domain, rest sourced from reference TRBV7-9 and TRBJ1-3, is DTGVSQNPRHKITKRGQNVTFRCDPISEHNRLYWYRQTLGQGPEFLTYFQNEAQLEKSRLLSDRFSAERPKGSFSTLEIQRTEQGDSAMYLCASSFKSRGSGNTIYFGEGSWLTVV.

J is TRBJ2-1 and V is TRBV7-9; D not resolved. CDR1 and CDR2 from the germline V gene are SEHNR and FQNEAQ (reference sequence). Trimming removed 5 bases from V and 0 bases from J, with 5 bases in between. This CDR3 has 13 amino acids. CDR3 coding DNA: TGTGCCAGCAGCCCAAACTCCTACAATGAGCAGTTCTTC. Encoded protein: CASSPNSYNEQFF.

This sequence joins TRBV29-1 and TRBJ1-1; 9 bases are a match to TRBD1. The CDR3 extends over 16 amino acids. With 4 bases clipped from V and 0 bases from J, the junction kept 9 bases outside the gene matches. Per the germline V gene, CDR1 is SQVTM and CDR2 is ANQGSEA. CDR3 region: CSVVIRDRVVNTEAFF. CDR3 sequence (DNA): TGCAGCGTTGTAATCCGGGACAGGGTTGTGAACACTGAAGCTTTCTTT.

This clone was found a few times. The V call is TRBV11-3, the J call TRBJ1-1; a possible D gene is TRBD1 (6 bases). Looked up from germline, CDR1 is SGHNT and CDR2 is YENEEA. The CDR3 runs to 15 residues. Trimming stripped 5 bases from V and 3 bases from J, with 16 bases between. CDR3 in amino acids: CASSLHRDRYTEAFF. The DNA of the CDR3 is TGTGCCAGCAGCCTACACAGGGATAGGTACACTGAAGCTTTCTTT.

This clone ranks as medium-sized. The rearrangement links TRBV6-5 to TRBJ2-7; D is unresolved. The V end lost 2 bases, the J end lost 5 bases, and 13 bases lay between the germline ends. This CDR3 region has 14 residues. CDR1 and CDR2 from the germline V gene are MNHEY and SVGAGI. The CDR3 protein is CASSYLGRSNEQYF. In DNA form, the CDR3 reads TGTGCCAGCAGTTACCTGGGCAGATCTAACGAGCAGTACTTC.